The 9 T cell receptor beta chains given below trace back to one sample, sequenced in a study of shared clonotypes between healthy human individuals (dated by TCRdb to 2018 to 2021). The method was the immunoSEQ multiplex PCR assay. TCRdb mirrors the immuneACCESS table, restricted to in-frame sequences. Some clones are absent from its copies; in checked studies, under half trace to an unresolved V gene, and the reason for the others is unknown. The sample table lists 2 million to 3 million clones, roughly nine tenths of them with a count of one. In total, the top ten clones hold over 0.12% of the sample. Sequencing was done on a sample of naive CD4+ T cells sorted from blood. What this sample's cell subset or site label stands for: CD45RA+ positively selected. Every receptor here comes from a man aged 18 to 30 in good health.

The rearrangement links TRBV27 to TRBJ1-1; 11 bases align to TRBD1. The CDR3 extends over 15 amino acids. The germline V gene encodes CDR1 MNHEY and CDR2 SMNVEV (reference sequence). V was pared by 4 bases and J by 1 base, with 2 bases of the junction left unmatched. The CDR3 DNA sequence: TGTGCCAGCAGTTGGACAGGGGGCTGGAACACTGAAGCTTTCTTT. This gives the protein CASSWTGGWNTEAFF.

Here the CDR3 reads CAWSNGVQETQYF. CDR3 DNA: TGTGCCTGGAGTAATGGAGTCCAAGAGACCCAGTACTTC. The chain combines TRBV30 with TRBJ2-5; D ambiguous. The CDR3 consists of 13 residues. Trimming shortened V by 2 bases and J by 1 base, and 8 bases separated the two germline ends. From germline, CDR1 is GTSNPN and CDR2 SVGIG (reference sequence).

This chain connects TRBV7-2 to TRBJ1-2; D unresolved. Germline lookup yields CDR1 SGHTA and CDR2 FQGNSA. Trimming pared 3 bases from V and 9 bases from J, leaving 14 bases between. The CDR3 spans 13 residues. CDR3 nucleotide sequence: TGTGCCAGCAGCTTTACCGGGGAGTTTAGCTACACCTTC. Protein product: CASSFTGEFSYTF. The full variable domain, completed using reference TRBV7-2 and TRBJ1-2, is GAGVSQSPSNKVTEKGKDVELRCDPISGHTALYWYRQSLGQGLEFLIYFQGNSAPDKSGLPSDRFSAERTGGSVSTLTIQRTQQEDSAVYLCASSFTGEFSYTFGSGTRLTVV.

Regarding this clone: Other DNA sequences in this specimen translate into the identical CDR3. V gene TRBV9 combines with J gene TRBJ2-7; TRBD1 is a possible D gene (6 bases). V lost 4 bases to trimming and J lost 3 bases, with 14 bases between them. Germline CDR1 reads SGDLS; CDR2 reads YYNGEE. This CDR3 region has 14 residues. CDR3 DNA sequence: TGTGCCAGCAGCCCGAGGACAGAGAGCTACGAGCAGTACTTC. Its protein product is CASSPRTESYEQYF. Filled out from reference TRBV9 and TRBJ2-7, the complete variable domain reads DSGVTQTPKHLITATGQRVTLRCSPRSGDLSVYWYQQSLDQGLQFLIQYYNGEERAKGNILERFSAQQFPDLHSELNLSSLELGDSALYFCASSPRTESYEQYFGPGTRLTVT.

Notes on this clone: Other nucleotide sequences in the sample specify the same CDR3. The chain couples TRBV20-1 to TRBJ1-3; D unresolved. This CDR3 region has 11 residues. Per the germline V gene, CDR1 is DFQATT and CDR2 is SNEGSKA (reference sequence). Trimming removed 6 bases from V and 2 bases from J, with 5 bases in between. The CDR3, as DNA: TGCAGTGCACGGACTGGAAACACCATATATTTT. This encodes CSARTGNTIYF.

This clone was detected a few times. The chain is built from TRBV28 and TRBJ1-1; D may be TRBD1 (6 bases). Germline V gives CDR1 MDHEN, CDR2 SYDVKM. Trimming removed 8 bases at V and 4 bases at J, with 8 bases between. The CDR3 has 11 amino acids. CDR3 sequence: CASVGGTEAFF. As DNA, the CDR3 is TGTGCCAGCGTAGGGGGCACTGAAGCTTTCTTT.

Comment on this clone: Other DNA variants within this sample encode the same CDR3. The CDR3, as DNA: TGTGCCAGCAGCGTCGCAGACTACAATGAGCAGTTCTTC. It translates to CASSVADYNEQFF. This chain uses TRBV9 with TRBJ2-1; D gene ambiguous. The CDR3 runs to 13 residues. In germline, CDR1 is SGDLS, CDR2 YYNGEE. The germline V and J ends were trimmed by 2 bases and 3 bases, with 6 bases remaining between them.

This clone was seen a handful of times. The V call is TRBV25-1, the J call TRBJ1-1, with D possibly being TRBD1 (5 bases). In germline, CDR1 is MGHDK, CDR2 SYGVNS. CDR3 length: 13 amino acids. Trimming removed 8 bases from V and 0 bases from J, with 10 bases in between. This chain's CDR3 is CASGRDVNTEAFF. As DNA, the CDR3 is TGTGCCAGCGGCAGGGATGTGAACACTGAAGCTTTCTTT.

This CDR3 is CASRRTGDYGYTF. CDR3 sequence (DNA): TGTGCCAGCAGACGGACAGGGGATTATGGCTACACCTTC. V usage is TRBV6-5 and J usage is TRBJ1-2, with 9 bases lining up with TRBD1. J was trimmed by 5 bases and V by 6 bases; bases with no gene match: 4. This CDR3 contains 13 residues. Per germline, CDR1 MNHEY and CDR2 SVGAGI.